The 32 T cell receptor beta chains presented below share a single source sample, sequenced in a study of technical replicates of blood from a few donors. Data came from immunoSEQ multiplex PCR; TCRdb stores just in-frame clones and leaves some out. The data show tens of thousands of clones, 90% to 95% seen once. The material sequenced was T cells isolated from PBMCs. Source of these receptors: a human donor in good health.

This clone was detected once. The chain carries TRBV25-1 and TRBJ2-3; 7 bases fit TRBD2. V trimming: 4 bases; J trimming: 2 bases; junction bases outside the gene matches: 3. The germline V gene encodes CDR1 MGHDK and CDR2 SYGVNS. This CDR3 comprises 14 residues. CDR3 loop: CASSGGGSTDTQYF. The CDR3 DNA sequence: TGTGCCAGCAGTGGGGGGGGGTCCACAGATACGCAGTATTTT.

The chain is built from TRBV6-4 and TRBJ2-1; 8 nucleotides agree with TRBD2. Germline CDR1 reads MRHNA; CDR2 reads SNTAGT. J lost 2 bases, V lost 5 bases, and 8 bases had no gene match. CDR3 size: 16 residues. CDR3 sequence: CASSLRAGAPYNEQFF. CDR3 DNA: TGTGCCAGCAGTTTGCGAGCGGGAGCCCCCTACAATGAGCAGTTCTTC.

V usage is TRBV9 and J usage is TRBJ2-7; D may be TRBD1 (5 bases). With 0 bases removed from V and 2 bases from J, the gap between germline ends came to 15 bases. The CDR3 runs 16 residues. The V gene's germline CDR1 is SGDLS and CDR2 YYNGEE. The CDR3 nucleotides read TGTGCCAGCAGCGTAGGGGGCGACGCCATCCCCTACGAGCAGTACTTC. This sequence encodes CASSVGGDAIPYEQYF.

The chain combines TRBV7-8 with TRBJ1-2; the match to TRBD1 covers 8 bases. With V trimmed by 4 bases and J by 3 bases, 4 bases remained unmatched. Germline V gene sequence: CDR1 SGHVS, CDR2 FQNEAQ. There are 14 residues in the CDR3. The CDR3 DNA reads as TGTGCCAGCAGCTCTCAGGGGGCTCACTATGGCTACACCTTC. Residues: CASSSQGAHYGYTF.

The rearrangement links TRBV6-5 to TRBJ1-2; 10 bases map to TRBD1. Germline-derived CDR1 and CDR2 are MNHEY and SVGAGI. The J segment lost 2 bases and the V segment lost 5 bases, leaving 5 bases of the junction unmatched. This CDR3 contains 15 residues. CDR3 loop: CASSPGQGGNYGYTF. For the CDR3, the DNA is TGTGCCAGCAGTCCCGGACAGGGGGGCAACTATGGCTACACCTTC.

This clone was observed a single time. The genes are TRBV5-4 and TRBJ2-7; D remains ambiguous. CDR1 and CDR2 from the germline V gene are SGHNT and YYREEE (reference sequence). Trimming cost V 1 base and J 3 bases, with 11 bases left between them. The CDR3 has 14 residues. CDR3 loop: CASSLSSAVYEQYF. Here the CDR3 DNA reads TGTGCCAGCAGCTTGTCATCCGCAGTCTACGAGCAGTACTTC.

The DNA of the CDR3 is TGTGCCATCAGTGAGGAACTCCACAATGAGCAGTTCTTC. Translating it yields CAISEELHNEQFF. V gene TRBV10-3 combines with J gene TRBJ2-1; no firm D call. Looked up from germline, CDR1 is ENHRY and CDR2 is SYGVKD. V was trimmed by 2 bases and J by 5 bases, leaving 7 bases between them. The CDR3 covers 13 residues.

CDR3 DNA sequence: TGTGCCAGCATCTCGGAGGGGGCAGGGAAAAACATTCAGTACTTC. It is translated as CASISEGAGKNIQYF. This chain connects TRBV28 to TRBJ2-4, with a possible D match to TRBD1 (7 bases). The CDR3 spans 15 residues. Germline values: CDR1 MDHEN, CDR2 SYDVKM. Trimming stripped 7 bases from V and 4 bases from J, with 17 bases between.

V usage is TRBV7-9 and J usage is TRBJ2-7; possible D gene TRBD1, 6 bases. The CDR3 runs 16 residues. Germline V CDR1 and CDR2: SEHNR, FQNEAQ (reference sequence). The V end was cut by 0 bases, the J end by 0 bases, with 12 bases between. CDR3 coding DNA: TGTGCCAGCAGCTTAGCGGGACACCCCTTCTCCTACGAGCAGTACTTC. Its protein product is CASSLAGHPFSYEQYF.

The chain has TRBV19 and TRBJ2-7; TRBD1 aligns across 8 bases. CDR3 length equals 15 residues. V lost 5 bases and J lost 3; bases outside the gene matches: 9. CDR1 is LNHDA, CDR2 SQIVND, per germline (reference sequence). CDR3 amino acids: CASSFGQGHIYEQYF. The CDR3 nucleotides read TGTGCCAGTAGTTTCGGACAGGGACATATCTACGAGCAGTACTTC.

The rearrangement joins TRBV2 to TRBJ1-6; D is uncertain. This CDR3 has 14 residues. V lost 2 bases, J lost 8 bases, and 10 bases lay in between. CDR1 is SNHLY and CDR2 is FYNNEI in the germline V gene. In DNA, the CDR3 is TGTGCCAGCAGTGAATATGGCGGGGATTCACCCCTCCACTTT. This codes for CASSEYGGDSPLHF.

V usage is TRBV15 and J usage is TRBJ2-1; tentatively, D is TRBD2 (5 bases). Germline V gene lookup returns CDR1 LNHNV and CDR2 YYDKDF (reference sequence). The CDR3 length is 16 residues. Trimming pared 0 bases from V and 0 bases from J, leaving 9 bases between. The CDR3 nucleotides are TGTGCCACCAGCAGAGACATGGGGAGCTCCTACAATGAGCAGTTCTTC. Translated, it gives CATSRDMGSSYNEQFF.

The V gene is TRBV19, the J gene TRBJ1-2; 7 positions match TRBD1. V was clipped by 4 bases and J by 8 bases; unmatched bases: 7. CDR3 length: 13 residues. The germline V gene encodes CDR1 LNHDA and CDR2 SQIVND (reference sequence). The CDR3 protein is CASSTQGTGGYTF. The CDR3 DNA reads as TGTGCCAGTAGTACACAGGGGACGGGAGGCTACACCTTC.

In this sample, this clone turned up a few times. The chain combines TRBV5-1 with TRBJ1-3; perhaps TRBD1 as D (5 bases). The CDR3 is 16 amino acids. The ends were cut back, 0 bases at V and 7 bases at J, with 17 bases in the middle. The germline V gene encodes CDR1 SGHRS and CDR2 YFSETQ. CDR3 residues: CASSLDPGWGRNTIYF. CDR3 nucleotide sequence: TGCGCCAGCAGCTTGGACCCGGGTTGGGGCCGGAACACCATATATTTT. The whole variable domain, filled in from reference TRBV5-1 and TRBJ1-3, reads KAGVTQTPRYLIKTRGQQVTLSCSPISGHRSVSWYQQTPGQGLQFLFEYFSETQRNKGNFPGRFSGRQFSNSRSEMNVSTLELGDSALYLCASSLDPGWGRNTIYFGEGSWLTVV.

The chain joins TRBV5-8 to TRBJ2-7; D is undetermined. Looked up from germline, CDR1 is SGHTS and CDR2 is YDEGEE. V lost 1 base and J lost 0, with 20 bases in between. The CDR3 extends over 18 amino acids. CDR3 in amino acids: CASSLFGSYPPSSYEQYF. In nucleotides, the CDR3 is TGTGCCAGCAGCTTGTTCGGCAGCTACCCTCCTAGCTCCTACGAGCAGTACTTC.

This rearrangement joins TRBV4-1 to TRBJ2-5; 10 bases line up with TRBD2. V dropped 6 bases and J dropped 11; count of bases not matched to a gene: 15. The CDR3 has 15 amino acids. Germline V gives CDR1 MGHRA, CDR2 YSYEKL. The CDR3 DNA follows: TGCGCCAGCAGACCCCACTTCAGCGGGGGGGCTTCACAGTACTTC. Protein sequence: CASRPHFSGGASQYF.

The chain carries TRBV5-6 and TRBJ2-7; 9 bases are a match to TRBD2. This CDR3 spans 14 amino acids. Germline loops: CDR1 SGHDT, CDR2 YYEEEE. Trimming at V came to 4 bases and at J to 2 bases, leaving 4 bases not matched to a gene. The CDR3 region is CASSPGTSPYEQYF. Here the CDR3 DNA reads TGTGCCAGCAGCCCCGGGACTAGCCCCTACGAGCAGTACTTC.

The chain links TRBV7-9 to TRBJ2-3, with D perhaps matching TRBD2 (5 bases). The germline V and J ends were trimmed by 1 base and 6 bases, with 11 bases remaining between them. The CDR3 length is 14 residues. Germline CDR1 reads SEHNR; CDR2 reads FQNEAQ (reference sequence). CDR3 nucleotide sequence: TGTGCCAGCAGCTTAGGAGGGTCGGGGGATACGCAGTATTTT. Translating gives CASSLGGSGDTQYF.

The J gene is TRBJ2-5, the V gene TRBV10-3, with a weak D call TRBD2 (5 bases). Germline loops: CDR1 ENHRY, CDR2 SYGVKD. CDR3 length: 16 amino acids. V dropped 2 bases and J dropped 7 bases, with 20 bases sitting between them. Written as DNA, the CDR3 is TGTGCCATCAGTGAGGGTGTAGCGCCGGGCGAGAGGACCCAGTACTTC. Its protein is CAISEGVAPGERTQYF.

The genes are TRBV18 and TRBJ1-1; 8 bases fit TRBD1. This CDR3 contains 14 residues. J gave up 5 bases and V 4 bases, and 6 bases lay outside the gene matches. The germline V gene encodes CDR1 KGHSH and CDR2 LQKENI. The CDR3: CASSHYRGWTEAFF. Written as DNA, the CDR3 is TGTGCCAGCTCACATTACAGGGGGTGGACTGAAGCTTTCTTT.

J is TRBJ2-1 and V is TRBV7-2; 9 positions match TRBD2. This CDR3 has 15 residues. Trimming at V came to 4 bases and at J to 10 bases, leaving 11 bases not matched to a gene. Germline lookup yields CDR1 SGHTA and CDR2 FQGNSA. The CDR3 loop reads CASSSLAGGPREQFF. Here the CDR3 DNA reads TGTGCCAGCAGCTCCTTGGCGGGGGGGCCACGGGAGCAGTTCTTC.

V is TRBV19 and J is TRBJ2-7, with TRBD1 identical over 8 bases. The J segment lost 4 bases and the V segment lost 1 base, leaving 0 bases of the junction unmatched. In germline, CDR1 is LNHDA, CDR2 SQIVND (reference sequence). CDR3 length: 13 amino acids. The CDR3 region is CASSIGQGYEQYF. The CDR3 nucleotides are TGTGCCAGTAGTATAGGACAGGGGTACGAGCAGTACTTC.

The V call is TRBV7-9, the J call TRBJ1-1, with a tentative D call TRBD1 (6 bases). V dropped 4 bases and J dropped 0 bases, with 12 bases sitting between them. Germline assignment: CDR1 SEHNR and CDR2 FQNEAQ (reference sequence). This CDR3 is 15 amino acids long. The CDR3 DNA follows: TGTGCCAGCAGCTCAATCACAGGGTTGAACACTGAAGCTTTCTTT. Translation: CASSSITGLNTEAFF.

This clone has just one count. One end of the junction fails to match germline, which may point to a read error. CDR3 DNA: TGCGCCAGCAGCCAAGATCTGTTACGGTCAGCGCACCACGTCTTC. Amino acids: CASSQDLLRSAHHVF. The rearrangement links TRBV4-1 to TRBJ2-4; D unresolved. Germline CDR1 is MGHRA and CDR2 is YSYEKL. This CDR3 comprises 15 residues.

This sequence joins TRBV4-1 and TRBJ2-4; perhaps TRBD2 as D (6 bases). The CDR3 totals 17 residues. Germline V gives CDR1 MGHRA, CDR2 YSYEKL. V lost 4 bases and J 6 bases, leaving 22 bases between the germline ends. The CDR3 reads CASSPPAITGEGNIQYF. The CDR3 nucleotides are TGCGCCAGCAGCCCCCCAGCCATTACGGGAGAAGGAAACATTCAGTACTTC.

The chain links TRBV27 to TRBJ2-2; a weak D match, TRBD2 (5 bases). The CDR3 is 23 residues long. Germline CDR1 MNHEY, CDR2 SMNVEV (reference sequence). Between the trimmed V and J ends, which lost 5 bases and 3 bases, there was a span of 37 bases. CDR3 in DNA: TGTGCCAGCAGTCCCATTCCGCCGGTGCCCTTCGGACCGGGGAAAGAGTACACCGGGGAGCTGTTTTTT. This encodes CASSPIPPVPFGPGKEYTGELFF.

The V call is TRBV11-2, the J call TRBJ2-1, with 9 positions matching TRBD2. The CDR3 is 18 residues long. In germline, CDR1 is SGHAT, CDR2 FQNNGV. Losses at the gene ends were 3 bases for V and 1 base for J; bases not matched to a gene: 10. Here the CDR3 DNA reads TGTGCCAGCAGCTTCGGGACTAGCTTCCCCGTATCCTACAATGAGCAGTTCTTC. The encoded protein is CASSFGTSFPVSYNEQFF. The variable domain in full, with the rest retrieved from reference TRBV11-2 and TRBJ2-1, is EAGVAQSPRYKIIEKRQSVAFWCNPISGHATLYWYQQILGQGPKLLIQFQNNGVVDDSQLPKDRFSAERLKGVDSTLKIQPAKLEDSAVYLCASSFGTSFPVSYNEQFFGPGTRLTVL.

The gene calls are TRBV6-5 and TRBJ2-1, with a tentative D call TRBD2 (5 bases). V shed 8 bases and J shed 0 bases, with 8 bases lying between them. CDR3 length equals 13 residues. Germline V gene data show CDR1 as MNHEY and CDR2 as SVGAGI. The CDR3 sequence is CASQTSSYNEQFF. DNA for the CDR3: TGTGCCAGCCAAACTAGCTCCTACAATGAGCAGTTCTTC.

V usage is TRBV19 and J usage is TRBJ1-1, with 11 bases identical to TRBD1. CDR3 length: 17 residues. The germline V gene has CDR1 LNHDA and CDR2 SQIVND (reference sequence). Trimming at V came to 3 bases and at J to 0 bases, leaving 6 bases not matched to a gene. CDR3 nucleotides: TGTGCCAGTAGTATTAGGGACAGGGGGGTTCTGAACACTGAAGCTTTCTTT. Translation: CASSIRDRGVLNTEAFF.

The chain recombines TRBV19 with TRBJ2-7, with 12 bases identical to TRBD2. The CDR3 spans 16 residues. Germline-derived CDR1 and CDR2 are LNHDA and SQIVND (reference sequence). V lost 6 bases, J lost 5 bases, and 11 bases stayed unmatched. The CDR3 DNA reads TGTGCCAGTAGCGACCGGACTAGCGGGATCAGGAACGAGCAGTACTTC. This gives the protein CASSDRTSGIRNEQYF.

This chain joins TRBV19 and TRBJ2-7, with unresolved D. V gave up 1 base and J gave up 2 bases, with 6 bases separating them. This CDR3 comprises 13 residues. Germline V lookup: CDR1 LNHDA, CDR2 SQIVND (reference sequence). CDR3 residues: CASSIGLAYEQYF. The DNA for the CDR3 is TGTGCCAGTAGTATAGGACTGGCCTACGAGCAGTACTTC.

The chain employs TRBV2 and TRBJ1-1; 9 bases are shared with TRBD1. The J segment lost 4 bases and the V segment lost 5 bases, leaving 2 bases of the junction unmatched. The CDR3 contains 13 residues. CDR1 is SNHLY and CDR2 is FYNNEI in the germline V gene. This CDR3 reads CASSLTGGTEAFF. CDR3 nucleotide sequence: TGTGCCAGCAGTCTGACAGGGGGCACTGAAGCTTTCTTT.